One and the same sample provided the 26 T cell receptor beta chains below, sequenced in a study of T cell repertoires in cytomegalovirus infection. MiXCR was run by TCRdb on the reads, yielding one entry per CDR3 protein. The table lists about 680,000 distinct CDR3 sequences, 24% of them singletons, with approximately 8.2% in the top ten. Sample: CD8+ T cells from PBMCs. Receptors originate from a human donor in good health (CMV status not recorded). Some clones in this sample may be carry-over from other donors' samples.

The rearrangement uses TRBV6-4 and TRBJ1-1; D remains ambiguous. The CDR3 has 14 amino acids. Germline V gene lookup returns CDR1 MRHNA and CDR2 SNTAGT. Trimming took off 4 bases at V and 5 bases at J, with 14 bases between the two ends. CDR3 in amino acids: CASSGAPGRTEAFF. Here the CDR3 DNA reads TGTGCCAGCAGTGGGGCCCCTGGGAGAACTGAAGCTTTCTTT.

This clonotype was seen more than once but under ten times. The chain uses TRBV7-6 and TRBJ1-6; D possibly corresponds to TRBD1 (5 bases). The CDR3 length is 13 residues. Germline-derived CDR1 and CDR2 are SGHVS and FNYEAQ. The germline V and J ends were trimmed by 5 bases and 8 bases, with 10 bases remaining between them. CDR3 amino acids: CASSQDSYSPLHF. The DNA of the CDR3 is TGTGCCAGCAGCCAAGACAGCTATTCACCCCTCCACTTT.

This clonotype was counted only a few times. The V gene is TRBV20-1, the J gene TRBJ1-5; TRBD1 aligns across 10 bases. The germline CDR1 and CDR2 sequences are DFQATT and SNEGSKA (reference sequence). The CDR3 is 14 residues long. V dropped 5 bases and J dropped 5; count of bases not matched to a gene: 6. CDR3 loop: CSALDRGEHQPQHF. Here the CDR3 DNA reads TGCAGTGCTCTGGACAGGGGGGAGCATCAGCCCCAGCATTTT.

The sample holds a few counts of this clonotype. As DNA, the CDR3 is TGTGCCACCAGCAGAGCCGGGACAGCCTACGAGCAGTACTTC. Translation gives CATSRAGTAYEQYF. V usage is TRBV15 and J usage is TRBJ2-7; 7 bases agree with TRBD1. Germline trimming cut 1 base from V and 2 bases from J; bases unmatched to any gene: 2. The germline gives CDR1 LNHNV, CDR2 YYDKDF (reference sequence). The CDR3 is made up of 14 amino acids. The full variable domain, in which reference TRBV15 and TRBJ2-7 provide the parts outside the CDR3, is DAMVIQNPRYQVTQFGKPVTLSCSQTLNHNVMYWYQQKSSQAPKLLFHYYDKDFNNEADTPDNFQSRRPNTSFCFLDIRSPGLGDTAMYLCATSRAGTAYEQYFGPGTRLTVT.

A few counts support this clonotype. The chain is built from TRBV7-6 and TRBJ2-4; D is perhaps TRBD2 (6 bases). Trimming shortened V by 8 bases and J by 8 bases, and 19 bases separated the two germline ends. Germline V CDR1 and CDR2: SGHVS, FNYEAQ. The length of the CDR3 is 14 residues. DNA of the CDR3: TGTGCCAGCTCCGAGGACGGGGCGGGATACATTCAGTACTTC. Residues: CASSEDGAGYIQYF.

The rearrangement uses TRBV5-6 and TRBJ2-3; the D gene could be TRBD1 or TRBD2 (6 bases each). Germline assignment: CDR1 SGHDT and CDR2 YYEEEE. The CDR3 runs to 17 residues. The V and J ends lost 4 bases and 2 bases respectively, with 20 bases between them. CDR3 residues: CASSTLNGGEDTDTQYF. The CDR3 DNA sequence: TGTGCCAGCAGCACACTGAACGGGGGCGAGGACACAGATACGCAGTATTTT.

This clonotype was seen a handful of times. This sequence joins TRBV6-5 and TRBJ1-2; 9 bases fit TRBD1. The junction had 6 bases not matched to a gene; V was cut back by 4 bases and J by 6 bases. The length of the CDR3 is 14 residues. Germline V gene sequence: CDR1 MNHEY, CDR2 SVGAGI. CDR3 DNA: TGTGCCAGCAGTTTTAGGACAGGGGTGGATGGCTACACCTTC. Protein product: CASSFRTGVDGYTF.

The rearrangement uses TRBV4-2 and TRBJ2-4; the D gene is possibly TRBD2 (5 bases). Germline CDR1 reads LGHNA; CDR2 reads YNFKEQ. V lost 0 bases and J lost 0, with 12 bases in between. CDR3 length: 17 amino acids. The CDR3 is CASSQDRSGLAKNIQYF. Here the CDR3 DNA reads TGTGCCAGCAGCCAAGATCGAAGCGGTCTAGCCAAAAACATTCAGTACTTC.

This clonotype was detected a few times. The chain has TRBV28 and TRBJ2-7, with D possibly being TRBD1 (6 bases). There are 15 residues in the CDR3. Per germline, CDR1 MDHEN and CDR2 SYDVKM. The V end lost 2 bases, the J end lost 3 bases, and 14 bases lay between the germline ends. The chain's CDR3 is CASSLGLGHHYEQYF. CDR3 in DNA: TGTGCCAGCAGTTTAGGACTGGGACACCACTACGAGCAGTACTTC.

This clonotype was seen more than once but under ten times. The CDR3 protein is CSAIAGDYNEQFF. In DNA, the CDR3 is TGCAGTGCCATAGCGGGGGACTACAATGAGCAGTTCTTC. This sequence joins TRBV20-1 and TRBJ2-1; 9 bases match TRBD2. With 6 bases clipped from V and 3 bases from J, the junction kept 3 bases outside the gene matches. The CDR3 loop spans 13 amino acids. The germline CDR1 and CDR2 sequences are DFQATT and SNEGSKA (reference sequence).

Comments on this clonotype: A much larger clone lies a single base off, so this may be a read error. The chain is built from TRBV5-5 and TRBJ1-1, with 7 bases matching TRBD1. The CDR3 runs to 10 residues. Trimming took 7 bases from V and 10 from J; bases not matched to a gene: 4. Germline-derived CDR1 and CDR2 are SGHKS and YYEKEE (reference sequence). The CDR3 nucleotides read TGTGCCAGCTCAGGGGGGAGAGCTTTCTTT. Amino acid sequence: CASSGGRAFF.

This clonotype occurred many times. This chain joins TRBV19 and TRBJ1-2; unclear D gene. Per germline, CDR1 LNHDA and CDR2 SQIVND (reference sequence). This CDR3 has 15 residues. Trimming pared 3 bases from V and 3 bases from J, leaving 14 bases between. The CDR3 region is CASSIGPGVYYGYTF. In DNA, the CDR3 is TGTGCCAGTAGTATTGGACCCGGGGTTTACTATGGCTACACCTTC.

This clonotype has a handful of counts. The gene calls are TRBV13 and TRBJ2-2; D unresolved. Germline loops: CDR1 PRHDT, CDR2 FYEKMQ (reference sequence). V lost 2 bases and J 8 bases, leaving 6 bases between the germline ends. The CDR3 covers 12 residues. In nucleotides, the CDR3 is TGTGCCAGCAGCTTATCATGGGGGGAGCTGTTTTTT. It specifies CASSLSWGELFF.

V and J are TRBV14 and TRBJ2-5; D unresolved. The CDR3 is 13 residues long. The ends were cut back, 6 bases at V and 5 bases at J, with 13 bases in the middle. Germline values: CDR1 SGHDN, CDR2 FVKESK. The CDR3 DNA reads TGTGCCAGCAGTTACGACCGCCAGGAGACCCAGTACTTC. This gives the protein CASSYDRQETQYF.

CDR3 sequence: CASSQDWAPPIGAGGQETQYF. The CDR3, as DNA: TGTGCCAGCAGCCAAGATTGGGCGCCTCCAATTGGGGCAGGGGGTCAAGAGACCCAGTACTTC. This chain connects TRBV3-1 to TRBJ2-5; TRBD1 agrees at 7 bases. CDR1 and CDR2 (germline): LGHDT, YNNKEL (reference sequence). This CDR3 has 21 residues. V lost 0 bases to trimming and J lost 2 bases; unmatched junction nucleotides: 21.

V and J are TRBV2 and TRBJ2-1, with TRBD2 identical over 16 bases. The CDR3 sequence is 16 residues long. Losses at the gene ends were 6 bases for V and 6 bases for J; bases not matched to a gene: 5. Germline-derived CDR1 and CDR2 are SNHLY and FYNNEI. The CDR3 loop is CASRGLAGGTSNEQFF. CDR3 DNA: TGTGCCAGCAGGGGACTAGCGGGGGGGACGTCCAATGAGCAGTTCTTC.

Turning to this clonotype: This may come from a read error, since a much larger clone is one base off. The chain recombines TRBV7-6 with TRBJ2-7; TRBD2 agrees at 8 bases. The junction had 9 bases not matched to a gene; V was cut back by 5 bases and J by 0 bases. In germline, CDR1 is SGHVS, CDR2 FNYEAQ. The CDR3 runs 16 residues. The CDR3 region has the DNA TGTGCCAGCAGCCACAGACTAGCGACTGGCTCCTACGAGCAGTACTTC. Translated: CASSHRLATGSYEQYF.

With regard to this clonotype: One base away lies a much larger clone, so this may be a sequencing read error. This chain links TRBV7-2 with TRBJ2-5; the D gene is possibly TRBD2 (6 bases). Germline V CDR1 and CDR2: SGHTA, FQGNSA. The CDR3 runs to 15 residues. This chain's CDR3 is CASNLFTGSGETQYF. DNA of the CDR3: TGTGCCAGCAACTTATTCACGGGGAGCGGGGAGACCCAGTACTTC.

J is TRBJ1-2 and V is TRBV6-5; D gene unclear. Germline V gene sequence: CDR1 MNHEY, CDR2 SVGAGI. The CDR3 is made up of 14 amino acids. V was pared by 0 bases and J by 7 bases, with 12 bases between. DNA for the CDR3: TGTGCCAGCAGTTACTCGAGTTGGGCGGTTGGCTACACCTTC. Translation: CASSYSSWAVGYTF.

There are many counts of this clonotype. CDR3 bases: TGTGCCAGCAGTGCCCTAGCGGGGGATTACAATGAGCAGTTCTTC. As protein: CASSALAGDYNEQFF. The rearrangement uses TRBV28 and TRBJ2-1; 10 positions agree with TRBD2. Trimming removed 5 bases from V and 4 bases from J; junction bases left unmatched: 5. The CDR3 is 15 amino acids. Germline V gene sequence: CDR1 MDHEN, CDR2 SYDVKM.

The rearrangement joins TRBV28 to TRBJ2-7, with 7 bases aligning to TRBD1. The germline V gene has CDR1 MDHEN and CDR2 SYDVKM. The CDR3 has 17 amino acids. V was clipped by 4 bases and J by 4 bases; unmatched bases: 16. Here the CDR3 DNA reads TGTGCCAGCAGTTACGACGCCCAACGGTCAGGGGGTTACGAGCAGTACGTC. Translated: CASSYDAQRSGGYEQYV.

The chain uses TRBV18 and TRBJ1-1; 9 bases map to TRBD1. Germline CDR1 reads KGHSH; CDR2 reads LQKENI. The junction had 14 bases not matched to a gene; V was cut back by 4 bases and J by 5 bases. CDR3 length equals 17 residues. CDR3 coding DNA: TGTGCCAGCTCACTCGGACAGGGGATCAGAAGGAGTACTGAAGCTTTCTTT. Protein sequence: CASSLGQGIRRSTEAFF.

This clonotype was observed many times. This rearrangement joins TRBV11-2 to TRBJ2-3; the D gene could be TRBD1 or TRBD2 (5 bases each). V lost 5 bases to trimming and J lost 4 bases, with 22 bases between them. There are 17 residues in the CDR3. CDR1 SGHAT and CDR2 FQNNGV come from the germline V gene. The CDR3 here is CASSIRGSEMGADTQYF. The CDR3 DNA sequence: TGTGCCAGCAGCATACGGGGCTCTGAAATGGGTGCAGATACGCAGTATTTT.

This clonotype was counted many times. The rearrangement joins TRBV27 to TRBJ1-6; D is uncertain. With 2 bases removed from V and 0 bases from J, the gap between germline ends came to 8 bases. Germline-derived CDR1 and CDR2 are MNHEY and SMNVEV (reference sequence). This CDR3 contains 16 residues. The CDR3 spells CASSLPPGSYNSPLHF. The CDR3 region has the DNA TGTGCCAGCAGTTTACCCCCGGGCTCCTATAATTCACCCCTCCACTTT.

The chain links TRBV6-6 to TRBJ2-3; 12 nucleotides line up with TRBD2. The CDR3 covers 18 residues. Per the germline V gene, CDR1 is MNHNY and CDR2 is SVGAGI (reference sequence). V shed 5 bases and J 1 base; nucleotides not matched to a gene: 10. The CDR3 here is CASSGVTSGGVGTDTQYF. CDR3 DNA: TGTGCCAGCAGTGGCGTGACTAGCGGGGGAGTAGGCACAGATACGCAGTATTTT.

The CDR3 sequence: CSARDASVKLFF. The CDR3, as DNA: TGCAGTGCTAGAGATGCCAGTGTCAAACTGTTTTTT. The chain combines TRBV20-1 with TRBJ1-4; D not resolved. This CDR3 contains 12 residues. Trimming took 0 bases from V and 11 from J, leaving 10 bases between them. Germline CDR1 DFQATT, CDR2 SNEGSKA (reference sequence).